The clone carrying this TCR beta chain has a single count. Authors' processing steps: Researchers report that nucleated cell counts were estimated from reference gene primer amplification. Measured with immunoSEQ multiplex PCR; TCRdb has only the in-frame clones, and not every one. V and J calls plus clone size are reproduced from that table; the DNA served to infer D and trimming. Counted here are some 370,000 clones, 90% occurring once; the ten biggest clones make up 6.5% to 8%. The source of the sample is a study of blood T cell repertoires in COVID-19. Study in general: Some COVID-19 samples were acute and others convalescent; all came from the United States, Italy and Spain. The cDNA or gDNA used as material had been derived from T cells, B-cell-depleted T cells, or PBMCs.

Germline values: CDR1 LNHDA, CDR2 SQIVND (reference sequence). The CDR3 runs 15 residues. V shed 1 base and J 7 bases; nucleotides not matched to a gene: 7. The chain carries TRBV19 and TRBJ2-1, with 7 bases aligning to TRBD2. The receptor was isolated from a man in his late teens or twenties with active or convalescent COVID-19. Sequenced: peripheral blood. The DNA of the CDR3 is TGTGCCAGTAGTATAGCGGGAGGAAAAGTGAATGAGCAGTTCTTC. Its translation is CASSIAGGKVNEQFF.